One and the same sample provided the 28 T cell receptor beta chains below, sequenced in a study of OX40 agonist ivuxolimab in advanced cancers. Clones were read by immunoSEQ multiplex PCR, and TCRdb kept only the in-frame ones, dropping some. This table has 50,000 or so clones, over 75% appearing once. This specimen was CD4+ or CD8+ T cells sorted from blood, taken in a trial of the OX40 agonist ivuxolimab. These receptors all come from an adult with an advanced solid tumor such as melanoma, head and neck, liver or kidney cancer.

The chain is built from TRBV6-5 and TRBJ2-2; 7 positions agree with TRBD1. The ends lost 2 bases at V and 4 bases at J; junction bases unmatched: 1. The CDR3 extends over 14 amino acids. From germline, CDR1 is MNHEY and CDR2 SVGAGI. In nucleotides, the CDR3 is TGTGCCAGCAGTTACAGGGGGCGCACCGGGGAGCTGTTTTTT. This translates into CASSYRGRTGELFF.

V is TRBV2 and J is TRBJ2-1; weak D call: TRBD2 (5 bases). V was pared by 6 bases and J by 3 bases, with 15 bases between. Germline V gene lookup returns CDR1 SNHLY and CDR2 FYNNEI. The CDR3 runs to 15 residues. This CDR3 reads CASRGSGRLYNEQFF. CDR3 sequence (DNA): TGTGCCAGCAGAGGAAGCGGAAGACTCTACAATGAGCAGTTCTTC. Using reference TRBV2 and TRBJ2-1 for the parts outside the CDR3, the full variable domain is EPEVTQTPSHQVTQMGQEVILRCVPISNHLYFYWYRQILGQKVEFLVSFYNNEISEKSEIFDDQFSVERPDGSNFTLKIRSTKLEDSAMYFCASRGSGRLYNEQFFGPGTRLTVL.

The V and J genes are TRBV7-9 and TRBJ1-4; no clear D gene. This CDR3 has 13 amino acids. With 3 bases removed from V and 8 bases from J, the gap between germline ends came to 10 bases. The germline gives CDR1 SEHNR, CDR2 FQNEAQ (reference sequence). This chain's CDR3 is CASSLWTGEKLFF. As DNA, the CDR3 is TGTGCCAGCAGCTTGTGGACGGGGGAAAAACTGTTTTTT.

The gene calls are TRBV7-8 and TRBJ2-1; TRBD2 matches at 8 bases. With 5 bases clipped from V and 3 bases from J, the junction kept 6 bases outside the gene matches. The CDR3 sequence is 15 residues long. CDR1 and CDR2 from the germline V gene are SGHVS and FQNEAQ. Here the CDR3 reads CASSLSGRSYNEQFF. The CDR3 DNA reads TGTGCCAGCAGCCTAAGCGGGAGAAGCTACAATGAGCAGTTCTTC.

In nucleotides, the CDR3 is TGTGCCAGCTCAGGGTTAGCGGGAGAAGCCAAAAACATTCAGTACTTC. Translating gives CASSGLAGEAKNIQYF. The chain carries TRBV18 and TRBJ2-4, with 9 bases that match TRBD2. V shed 5 bases, J shed 0 bases, and the junction held 5 bases outside the gene matches. CDR3 length equals 16 residues. Per germline, CDR1 KGHSH and CDR2 LQKENI.

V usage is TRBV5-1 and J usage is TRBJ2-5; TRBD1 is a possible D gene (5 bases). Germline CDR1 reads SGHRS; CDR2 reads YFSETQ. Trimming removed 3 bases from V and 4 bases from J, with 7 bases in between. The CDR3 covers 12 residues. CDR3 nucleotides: TGCGCCAGCAGCTCGACAGCAGAGACCCAGTACTTC. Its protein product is CASSSTAETQYF.

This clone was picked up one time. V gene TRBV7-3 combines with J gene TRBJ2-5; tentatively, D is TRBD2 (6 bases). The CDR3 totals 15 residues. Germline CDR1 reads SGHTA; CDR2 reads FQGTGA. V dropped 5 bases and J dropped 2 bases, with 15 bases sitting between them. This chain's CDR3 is CASSPVRGGQETQYF. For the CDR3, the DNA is TGTGCCAGCAGCCCCGTAAGGGGAGGTCAAGAGACCCAGTACTTC.

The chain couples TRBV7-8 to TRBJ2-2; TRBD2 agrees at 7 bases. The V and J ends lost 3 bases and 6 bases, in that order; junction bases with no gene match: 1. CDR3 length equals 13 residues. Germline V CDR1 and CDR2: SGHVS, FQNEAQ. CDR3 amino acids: CASSLGGAGELFF. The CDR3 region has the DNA TGTGCCAGCAGCTTGGGAGGGGCCGGGGAGCTGTTTTTT. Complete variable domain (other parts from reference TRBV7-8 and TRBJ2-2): GAGVSQSPRYKVAKRGQDVALRCDPISGHVSLFWYQQALGQGPEFLTYFQNEAQLDKSGLPSDRFFAERPEGSVSTLKIQRTQQEDSAVYLCASSLGGAGELFFGEGSRLTVL.

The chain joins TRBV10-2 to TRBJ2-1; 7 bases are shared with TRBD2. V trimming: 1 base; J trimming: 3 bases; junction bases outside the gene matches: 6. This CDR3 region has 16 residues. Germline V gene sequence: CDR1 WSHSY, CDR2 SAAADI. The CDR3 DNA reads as TGCGCCAGCAGTGAGTTTGCGGGAGCTCTCTACAATGAGCAGTTCTTC. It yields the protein CASSEFAGALYNEQFF.

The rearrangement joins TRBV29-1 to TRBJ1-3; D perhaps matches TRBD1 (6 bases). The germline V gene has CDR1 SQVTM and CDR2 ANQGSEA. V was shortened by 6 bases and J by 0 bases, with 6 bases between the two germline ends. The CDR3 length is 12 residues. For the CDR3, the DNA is TGCAGCGTGGGGGCCTCTGGAAACACCATATATTTT. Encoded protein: CSVGASGNTIYF.

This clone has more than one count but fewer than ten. In DNA form, the CDR3 reads TGTGCCAGCAGCTCCGAACTAGCGGAGACCTACAATGAGCAGTTCTTC. Residues: CASSSELAETYNEQFF. The chain is built from TRBV7-9 and TRBJ2-1; 8 nucleotides match TRBD2. CDR1 and CDR2 from the germline V gene are SEHNR and FQNEAQ (reference sequence). V lost 4 bases to trimming and J lost 2 bases; unmatched junction nucleotides: 7. The CDR3 runs 16 residues. Complete variable domain (other parts from reference TRBV7-9 and TRBJ2-1): DTGVSQNPRHKITKRGQNVTFRCDPISEHNRLYWYRQTLGQGPEFLTYFQNEAQLEKSRLLSDRFSAERPKGSFSTLEIQRTEQGDSAMYLCASSSELAETYNEQFFGPGTRLTVL.

This CDR3 reads CARMQGVETQYF. The CDR3 region has the DNA TGTGCCAGGATGCAGGGTGTGGAGACCCAGTACTTC. The chain employs TRBV5-3 and TRBJ2-5, with D perhaps matching TRBD1 (5 bases). TRBV5-3 is annotated as an ORF whose role is uncertain. The V and J ends lost 8 bases and 5 bases respectively, with 13 bases between them. CDR3 size: 12 residues.

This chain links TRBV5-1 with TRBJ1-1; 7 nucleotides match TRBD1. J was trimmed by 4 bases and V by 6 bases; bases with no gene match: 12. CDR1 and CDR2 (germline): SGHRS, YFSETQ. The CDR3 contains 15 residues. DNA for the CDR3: TGCGCCAGCAACAAAGCCCCGACAGGGAGCACTGAAGCTTTCTTT. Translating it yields CASNKAPTGSTEAFF.

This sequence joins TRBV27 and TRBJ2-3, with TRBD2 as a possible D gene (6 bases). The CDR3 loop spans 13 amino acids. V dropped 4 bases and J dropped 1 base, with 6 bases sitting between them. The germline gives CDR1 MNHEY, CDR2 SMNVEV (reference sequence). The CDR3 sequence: CASSSGGTDTQYF. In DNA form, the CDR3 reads TGTGCCAGCAGTTCGGGGGGCACAGATACGCAGTATTTT.

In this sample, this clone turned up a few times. For the CDR3, the DNA is TGTGCCAGCAGCGTATCGGGAGTAGGCGAGCAGTACTTC. It codes for CASSVSGVGEQYF. The chain links TRBV9 to TRBJ2-7, with a tentative D call TRBD2 (6 bases). Germline V gene lookup returns CDR1 SGDLS and CDR2 YYNGEE. V was pared by 1 base and J by 6 bases, with 11 bases between. The CDR3 extends over 13 amino acids.

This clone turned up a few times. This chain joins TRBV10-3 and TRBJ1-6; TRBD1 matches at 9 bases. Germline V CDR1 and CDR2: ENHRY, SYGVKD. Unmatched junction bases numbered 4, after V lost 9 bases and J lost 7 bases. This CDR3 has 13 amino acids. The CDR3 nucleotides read TGTGCCATGGGGACAGGGCAAAATTCACCCCTCCACTTT. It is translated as CAMGTGQNSPLHF.

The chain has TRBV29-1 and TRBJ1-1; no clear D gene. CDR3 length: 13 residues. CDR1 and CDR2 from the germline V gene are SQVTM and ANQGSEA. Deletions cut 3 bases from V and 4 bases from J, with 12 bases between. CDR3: CSVEVAGGTEAFF. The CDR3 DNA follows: TGCAGCGTTGAGGTCGCGGGTGGCACTGAAGCTTTCTTT.

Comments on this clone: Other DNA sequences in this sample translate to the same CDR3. The CDR3 region has the DNA TGTGCCAGCAGTTTCGGACAGGACTACGAGCAGTACTTC. Residues: CASSFGQDYEQYF. The J gene is TRBJ2-7, the V gene TRBV28, with 7 positions matching TRBD1. Germline CDR1 is MDHEN and CDR2 is SYDVKM. The V segment lost 3 bases and the J segment 3 bases; nucleotides outside the gene matches: 2. This CDR3 has 13 residues.

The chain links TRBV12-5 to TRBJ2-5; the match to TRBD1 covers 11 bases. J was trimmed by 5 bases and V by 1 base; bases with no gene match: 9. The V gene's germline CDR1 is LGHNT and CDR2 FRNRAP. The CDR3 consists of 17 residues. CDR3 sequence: CASGLEFQDRGLETQYF. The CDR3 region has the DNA TGTGCTAGTGGTTTGGAATTTCAGGACAGGGGGCTGGAGACCCAGTACTTC.

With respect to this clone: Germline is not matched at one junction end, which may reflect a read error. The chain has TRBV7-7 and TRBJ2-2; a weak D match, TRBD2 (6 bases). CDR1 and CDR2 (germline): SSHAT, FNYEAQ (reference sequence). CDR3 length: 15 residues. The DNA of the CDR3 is TGTGCTAGCAGCGCGGGGCGCGAGGGCACCGGGGAGCTGTTTTTT. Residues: CASSAGREGTGELFF.

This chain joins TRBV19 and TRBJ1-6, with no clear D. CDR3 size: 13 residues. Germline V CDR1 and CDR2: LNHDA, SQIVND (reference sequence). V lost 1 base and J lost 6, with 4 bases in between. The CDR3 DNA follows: TGTGCCAGTAGTATAGCGGCTAATTCACCCCTCCACTTT. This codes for CASSIAANSPLHF.

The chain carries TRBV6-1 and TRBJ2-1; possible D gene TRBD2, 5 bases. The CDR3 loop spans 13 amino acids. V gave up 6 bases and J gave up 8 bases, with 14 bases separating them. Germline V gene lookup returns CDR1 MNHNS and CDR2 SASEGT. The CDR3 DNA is TGTGCCAGCAGGTATCCGGGATGGGATGAGCAGTTCTTC. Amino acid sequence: CASRYPGWDEQFF.

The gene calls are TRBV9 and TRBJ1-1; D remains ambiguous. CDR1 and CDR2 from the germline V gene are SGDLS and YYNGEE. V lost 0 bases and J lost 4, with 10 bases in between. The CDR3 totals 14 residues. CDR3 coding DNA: TGTGCCAGCAGCGTAGCTCCGGGGAGCACTGAAGCTTTCTTT. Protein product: CASSVAPGSTEAFF.

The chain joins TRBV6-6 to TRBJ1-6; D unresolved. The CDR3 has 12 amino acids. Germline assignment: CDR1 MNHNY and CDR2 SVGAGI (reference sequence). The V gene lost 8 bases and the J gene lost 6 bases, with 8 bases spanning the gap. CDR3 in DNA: TGTGCCAGCTGGAGGGTTAATTCACCCCTCCACTTT. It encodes CASWRVNSPLHF.

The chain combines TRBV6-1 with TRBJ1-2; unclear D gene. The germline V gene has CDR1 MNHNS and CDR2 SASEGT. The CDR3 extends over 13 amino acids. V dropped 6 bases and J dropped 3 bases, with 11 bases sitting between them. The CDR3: CASRRVGYYGYTF. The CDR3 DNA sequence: TGTGCCAGCAGGAGGGTAGGATACTATGGCTACACCTTC.

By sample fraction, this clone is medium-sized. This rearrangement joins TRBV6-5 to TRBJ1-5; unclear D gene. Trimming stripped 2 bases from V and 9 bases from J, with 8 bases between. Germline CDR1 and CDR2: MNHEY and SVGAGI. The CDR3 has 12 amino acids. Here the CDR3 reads CASSYKGGPQHF. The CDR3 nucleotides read TGTGCCAGCAGTTACAAGGGAGGGCCCCAGCATTTT.

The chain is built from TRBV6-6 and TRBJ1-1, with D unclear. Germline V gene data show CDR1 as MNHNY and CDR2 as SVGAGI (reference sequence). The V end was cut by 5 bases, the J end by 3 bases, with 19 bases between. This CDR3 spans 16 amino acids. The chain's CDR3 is CASSPPPYGEDTEAFF. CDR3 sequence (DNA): TGTGCCAGCAGTCCTCCCCCATACGGGGAGGACACTGAAGCTTTCTTT.

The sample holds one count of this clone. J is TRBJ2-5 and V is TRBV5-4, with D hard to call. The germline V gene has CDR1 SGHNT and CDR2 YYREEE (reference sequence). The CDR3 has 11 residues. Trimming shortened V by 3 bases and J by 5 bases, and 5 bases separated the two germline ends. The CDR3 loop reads CASSSTETQYF. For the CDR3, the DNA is TGTGCCAGCAGCTCAACGGAGACCCAGTACTTC.